The rows below give T cell receptor beta chains drawn from one sample of a study of blood T cell repertoires in COVID-19. TCRdb's copy holds only in-frame clones and misses some; the assay was immunoSEQ multiplex PCR. The sample includes 150,000 to 200,000 clones, roughly 84% of them seen just once. The sample taken for sequencing was peripheral blood. The receptors shown here come from a woman in her 70s with COVID-19, enrolled during active disease. CDR3s include the opening cysteine and the closing phenylalanine or tryptophan. The order of the fields is V gene, clone size, CDR3 protein. Size values are once, few and many counts, or a class for expanded clones, and some rows have none.

>TRBV5-6|once
CVSNYRDYGYTF
>TRBV28|once
CASREAGVTDTQYF
>TRBV10-2|.
CASMRGLMYNEQFF
>TRBV7-2|.
CASSFLRSTDTQYF
>TRBV30|.
CAWTQGGTGNQPQHF
>TRBV3-1/TRBV3-2|once
CASSLPDSYGYTF
>TRBV5-1|few
CASSGLGRDTEAFF
>TRBV24-1|.
CATSDSRVGSNYEQYF
>TRBV5-5|.
CASSLDAAGVNEQFF
>TRBV2|.
CASSAGQGDNQPQHF
>TRBV6-5|.
CASSRDSQNTGELFF
>TRBV6-5|few
CASRPSGRSGETQYF
>TRBV27|once
CASSLQSSYEQYF
>TRBV9|.
CASSPRGVFNEKLFF
>TRBV18|.
CASGFRENTEAFF
>TRBV6-5|.
CASSPPLAGRDEQFF
>TRBV19|.
CASSGQGALRNEQFF
>TRBV7-9|.
CASSFLLADTGELFF
>TRBV4-1|once
CASSQSGTPISGNTIYF
>TRBV7-8|.
CATLGGLPNTEAFF
>TRBV24-1|once
CATSDERQGSGELFF
>TRBV5-1|.
CASSGMTGVRSPLHF
>TRBV12-3/TRBV12-4|.
CASGPGHSWTQYF
>TRBV20-1|.
CSASLPENYGYTF
>TRBV29-1|.
CSAPSGTGDGYTF
>TRBV6-1|.
CASSEGRTGPISSEKLFF
>TRBV7-9|.
CASSSGLAGAYEQYF
>TRBV19|.
CASSLGLRETQYF
>TRBV11-2|.
CASSLQGSNYGYTF
>TRBV27|.
CASSPSAGAWETQYF
>TRBV5-5|.
CASSFSSGDSYEQYF
>TRBV4-1|.
CASSQEGAGGSSYNEQFF
>TRBV5-1|.
CASSLSAGKGANVLTF